The entry below gives a single TCR beta chain sequence along with its context. PCR used 60 Vbeta primers and 13 Jbeta primers. The table came from immunoSEQ multiplex PCR; TCRdb's copy has only in-frame clones and leaves some out. Among tens of thousands of clones listed, about 79% were seen once. The data derive from a study of cytomegalovirus exposure and HLA in healthy donors. The J segment lost 7 bases and the V segment lost 2 bases, leaving 3 bases of the junction unmatched. This CDR3 has 13 amino acids. The germline V gene encodes CDR1 LGHNA and CDR2 YNFKEQ. This TCR was sampled from a male donor in good health and CMV-seropositive. Sequencing input: PBMCs. The rearrangement links TRBV4-2 to TRBJ1-2, with 8 bases lining up with TRBD1. In DNA, the CDR3 is TGTGCCAGCAGCCAACAGGGGGCGGGTGGCTACACCTTC. Its protein is CASSQQGAGGYTF.